This TCR beta chain derives from a study of blood T cell repertoires in COVID-19. Study as a whole: The cDNA or gDNA used as material had been derived from T cells, B-cell-depleted T cells, or PBMCs.

V lost 1 base, J lost 6 bases, and 10 bases lay in between. This CDR3 contains 13 residues. Germline V gene lookup returns CDR1 SGHAT and CDR2 FQNNGV. Clones were read by immunoSEQ multiplex PCR, and TCRdb kept only the in-frame ones, dropping some. The sample comprises 65,000 to 70,000 clones, about four fifths of which are singletons, and roughly 6% rests with the top ten. The sample was peripheral blood. This receptor was taken from a woman in her sixties or seventies with acute or convalescent COVID-19. V and J are TRBV11-2 and TRBJ2-7; D remains ambiguous. Here the CDR3 DNA reads TGTGCCAGCAGCTTAGTGCGGTTTGGCGAGCAGTACTTC. Translation: CASSLVRFGEQYF.